This T cell receptor (beta chain) is drawn from a study of cytomegalovirus exposure and HLA in healthy donors. Profiled with immunoSEQ multiplex PCR; TCRdb holds only in-frame clones, not every one. The sample has approximately 140,000 clones; 85% to 90% are singletons. V dropped 5 bases and J dropped 4 bases, with 16 bases sitting between them. The V gene's germline CDR1 is KGHSH and CDR2 LQKENI. The CDR3 has 15 amino acids. The chain has TRBV18 and TRBJ2-3, with D hard to call. Sequenced material: PBMCs. This clonotype originated in a man aged 18 to 30 in good health and CMV-seropositive. The CDR3 reads CASSSSSLRSDTQYF. As DNA, the CDR3 is TGTGCCAGCTCATCTTCTTCCCTCAGGTCAGATACGCAGTATTTT.